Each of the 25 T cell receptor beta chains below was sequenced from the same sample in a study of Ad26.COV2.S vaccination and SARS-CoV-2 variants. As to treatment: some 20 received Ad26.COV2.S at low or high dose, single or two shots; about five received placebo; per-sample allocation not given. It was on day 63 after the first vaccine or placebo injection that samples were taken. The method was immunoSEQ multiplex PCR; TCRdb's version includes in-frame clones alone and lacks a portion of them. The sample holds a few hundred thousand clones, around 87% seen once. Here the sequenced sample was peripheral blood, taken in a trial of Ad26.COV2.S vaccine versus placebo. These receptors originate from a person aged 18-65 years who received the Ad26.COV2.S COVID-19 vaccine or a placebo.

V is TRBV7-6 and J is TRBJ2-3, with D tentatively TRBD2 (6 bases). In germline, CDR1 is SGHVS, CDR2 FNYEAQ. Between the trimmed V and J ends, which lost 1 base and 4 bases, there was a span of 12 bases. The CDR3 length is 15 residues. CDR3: CASSLDGGVADTQYF. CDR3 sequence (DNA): TGTGCCAGCAGCTTAGATGGAGGGGTCGCAGATACGCAGTATTTT.

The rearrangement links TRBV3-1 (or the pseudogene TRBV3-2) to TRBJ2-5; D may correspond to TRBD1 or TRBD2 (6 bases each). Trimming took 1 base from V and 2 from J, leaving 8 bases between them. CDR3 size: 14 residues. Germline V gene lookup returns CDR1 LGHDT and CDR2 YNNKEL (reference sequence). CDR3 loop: CASSQGGAQETQYF. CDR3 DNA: TGTGCCAGCAGCCAAGGGGGGGCACAAGAGACCCAGTACTTC.

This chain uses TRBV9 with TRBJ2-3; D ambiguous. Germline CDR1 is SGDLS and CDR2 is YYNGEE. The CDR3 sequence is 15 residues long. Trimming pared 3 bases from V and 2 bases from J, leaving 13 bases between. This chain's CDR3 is CASSGPQAATDTQYF. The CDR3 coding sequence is TGTGCCAGCAGCGGCCCTCAGGCTGCCACAGATACGCAGTATTTT.

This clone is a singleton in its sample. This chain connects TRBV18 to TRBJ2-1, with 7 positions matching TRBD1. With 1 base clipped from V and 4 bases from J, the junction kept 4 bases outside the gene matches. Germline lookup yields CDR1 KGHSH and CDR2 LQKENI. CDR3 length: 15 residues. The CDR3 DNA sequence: TGTGCCAGCTCACCACAGGGGGCGCAGTACAATGAGCAGTTCTTC. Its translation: CASSPQGAQYNEQFF.

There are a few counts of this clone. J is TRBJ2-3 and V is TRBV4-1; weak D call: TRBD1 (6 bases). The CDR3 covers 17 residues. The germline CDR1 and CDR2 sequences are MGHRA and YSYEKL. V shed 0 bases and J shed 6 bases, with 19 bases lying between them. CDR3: CASSQDPDRSWGDTQYF. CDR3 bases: TGCGCCAGCAGCCAAGACCCAGACAGGTCTTGGGGTGATACGCAGTATTTT.

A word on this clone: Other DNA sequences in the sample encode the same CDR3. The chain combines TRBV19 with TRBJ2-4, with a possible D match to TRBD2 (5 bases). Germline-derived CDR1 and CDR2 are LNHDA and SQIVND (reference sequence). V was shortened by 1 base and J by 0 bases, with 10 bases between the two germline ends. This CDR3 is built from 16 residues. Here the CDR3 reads CASSIGGRGAKNIQYF. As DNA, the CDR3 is TGTGCCAGTAGTATAGGTGGCCGGGGAGCCAAAAACATTCAGTACTTC.

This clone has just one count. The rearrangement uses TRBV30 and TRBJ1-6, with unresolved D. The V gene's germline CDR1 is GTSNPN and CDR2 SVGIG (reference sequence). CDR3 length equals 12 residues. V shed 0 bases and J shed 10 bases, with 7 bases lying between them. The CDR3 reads CAWSVPVSPLHF. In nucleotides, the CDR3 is TGTGCCTGGAGTGTTCCCGTCTCACCCCTCCACTTT.

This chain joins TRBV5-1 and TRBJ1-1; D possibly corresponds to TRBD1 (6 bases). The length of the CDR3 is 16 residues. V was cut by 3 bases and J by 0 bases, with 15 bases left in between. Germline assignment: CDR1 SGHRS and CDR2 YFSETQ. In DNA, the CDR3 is TGCGCCAGCAGCTCCAATCCAACAGGGATGAACACTGAAGCTTTCTTT. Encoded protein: CASSSNPTGMNTEAFF.

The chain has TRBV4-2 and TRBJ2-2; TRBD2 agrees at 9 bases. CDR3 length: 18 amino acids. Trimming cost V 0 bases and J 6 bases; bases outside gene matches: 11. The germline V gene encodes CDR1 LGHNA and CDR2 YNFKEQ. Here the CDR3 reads CASSQEGLAGRGAGELFF. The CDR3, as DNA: TGTGCCAGCAGCCAAGAGGGGCTAGCGGGGCGAGGGGCCGGGGAGCTGTTTTTT.

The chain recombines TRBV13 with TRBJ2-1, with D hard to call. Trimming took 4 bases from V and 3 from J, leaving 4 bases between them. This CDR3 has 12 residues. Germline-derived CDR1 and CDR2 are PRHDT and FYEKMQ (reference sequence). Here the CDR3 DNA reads TGTGCCAGCAGCTCCTACTACAATGAGCAGTTCTTC. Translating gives CASSSYYNEQFF.

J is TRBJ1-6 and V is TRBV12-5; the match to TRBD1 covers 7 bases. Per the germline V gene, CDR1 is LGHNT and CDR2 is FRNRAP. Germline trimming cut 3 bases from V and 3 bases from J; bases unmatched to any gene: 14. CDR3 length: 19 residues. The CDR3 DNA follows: TGTGCTAGTGGTTTACATACAGGGGCACTCGCGGGCTATAATTCACCCCTCCACTTT. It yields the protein CASGLHTGALAGYNSPLHF.

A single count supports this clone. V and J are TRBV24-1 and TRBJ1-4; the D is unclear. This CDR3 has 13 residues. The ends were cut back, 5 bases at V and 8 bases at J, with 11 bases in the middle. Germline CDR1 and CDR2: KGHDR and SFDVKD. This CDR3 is CATSGGGIEKLFF. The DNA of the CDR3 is TGTGCCACCAGTGGAGGAGGGATCGAAAAACTGTTTTTT.

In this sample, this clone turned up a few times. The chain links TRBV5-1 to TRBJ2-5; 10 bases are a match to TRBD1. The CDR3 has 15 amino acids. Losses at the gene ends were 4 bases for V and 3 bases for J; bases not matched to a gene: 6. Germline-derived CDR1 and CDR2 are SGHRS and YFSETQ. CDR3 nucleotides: TGCGCCAGCAGCCCGACCGGGACAGGGGAAGAGACCCAGTACTTC. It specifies CASSPTGTGEETQYF.

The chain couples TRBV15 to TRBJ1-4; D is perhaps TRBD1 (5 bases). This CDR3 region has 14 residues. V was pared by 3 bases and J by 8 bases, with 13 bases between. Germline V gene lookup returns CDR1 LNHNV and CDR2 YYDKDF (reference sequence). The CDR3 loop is CATSSGGAGEKLFF. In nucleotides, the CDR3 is TGTGCCACCAGCAGTGGAGGGGCCGGAGAAAAACTGTTTTTT.

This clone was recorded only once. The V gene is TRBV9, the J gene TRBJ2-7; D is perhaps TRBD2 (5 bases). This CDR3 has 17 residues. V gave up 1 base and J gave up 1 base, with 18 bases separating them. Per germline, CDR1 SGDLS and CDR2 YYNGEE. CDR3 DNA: TGTGCCAGCAGCGTATCCGGGATCGGTGGGGATTCCTACGAGCAGTACTTC. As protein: CASSVSGIGGDSYEQYF. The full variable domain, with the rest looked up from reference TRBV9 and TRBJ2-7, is DSGVTQTPKHLITATGQRVTLRCSPRSGDLSVYWYQQSLDQGLQFLIQYYNGEERAKGNILERFSAQQFPDLHSELNLSSLELGDSALYFCASSVSGIGGDSYEQYFGPGTRLTVT.

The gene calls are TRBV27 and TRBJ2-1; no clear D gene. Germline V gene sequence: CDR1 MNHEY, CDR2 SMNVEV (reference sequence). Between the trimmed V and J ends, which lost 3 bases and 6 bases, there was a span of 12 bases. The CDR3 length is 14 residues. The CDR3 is CASSFNVGRNEQFF. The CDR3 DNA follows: TGTGCCAGCAGTTTTAACGTAGGTCGCAATGAGCAGTTCTTC.

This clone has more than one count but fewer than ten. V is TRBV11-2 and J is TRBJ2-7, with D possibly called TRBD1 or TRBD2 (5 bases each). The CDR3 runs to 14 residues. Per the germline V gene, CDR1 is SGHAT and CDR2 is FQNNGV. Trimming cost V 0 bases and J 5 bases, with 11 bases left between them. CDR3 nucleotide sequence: TGTGCCAGCAGCTTAGATCTCCCGGGACACGAGCAGTACTTC. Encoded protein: CASSLDLPGHEQYF.

This CDR3 reads CASSERGTGANVLTF. DNA of the CDR3: TGTGCCAGCAGTGAGAGGGGTACTGGGGCCAACGTCCTGACTTTC. This chain connects TRBV6-1 to TRBJ2-6, with D perhaps assigned TRBD1 or TRBD2 (5 bases each). The CDR3 has 15 residues. V dropped 3 bases and J dropped 2 bases, with 8 bases sitting between them. Germline V gene lookup returns CDR1 MNHNS and CDR2 SASEGT.

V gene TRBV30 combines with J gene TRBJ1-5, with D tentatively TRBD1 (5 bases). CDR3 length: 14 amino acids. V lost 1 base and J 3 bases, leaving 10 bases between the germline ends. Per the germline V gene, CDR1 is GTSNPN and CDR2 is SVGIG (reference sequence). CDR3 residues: CAWSAGTDNQPQHF. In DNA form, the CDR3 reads TGTGCCTGGAGTGCCGGGACGGACAATCAGCCCCAGCATTTT.

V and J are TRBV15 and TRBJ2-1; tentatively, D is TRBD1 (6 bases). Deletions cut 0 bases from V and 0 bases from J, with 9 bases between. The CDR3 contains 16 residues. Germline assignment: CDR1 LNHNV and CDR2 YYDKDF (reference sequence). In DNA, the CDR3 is TGTGCCACCAGCAGAGATCCAGGGGTCTCCTACAATGAGCAGTTCTTC. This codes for CATSRDPGVSYNEQFF.

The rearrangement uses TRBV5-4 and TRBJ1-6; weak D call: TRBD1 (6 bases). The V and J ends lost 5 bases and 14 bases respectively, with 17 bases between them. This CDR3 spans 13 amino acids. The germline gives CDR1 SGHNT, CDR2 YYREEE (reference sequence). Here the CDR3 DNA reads TGTGCCAGCAGTGGGGGCCCGTCAGTCGCCCTCCACTTT. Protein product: CASSGGPSVALHF.

The CDR3 loop is CARRQEVRKSSGANVLTF. CDR3 DNA sequence: TGCGCCAGGCGGCAGGAAGTGCGAAAGAGCTCTGGGGCCAACGTCCTGACTTTC. This chain links TRBV10-1 with TRBJ2-6; D is undetermined. Trimming left V 9 bases short and J 0 bases short, with 21 bases between. CDR1 and CDR2 from the germline V gene are WNHNN and SYGVQD (reference sequence). The CDR3 consists of 18 residues.

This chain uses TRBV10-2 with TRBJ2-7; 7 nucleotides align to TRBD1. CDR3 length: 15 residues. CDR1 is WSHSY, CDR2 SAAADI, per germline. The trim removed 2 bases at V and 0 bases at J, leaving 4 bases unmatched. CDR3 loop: CASSETRTGSYEQYF. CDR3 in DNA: TGCGCCAGCAGTGAGACCCGGACAGGCTCCTACGAGCAGTACTTC.

The chain's CDR3 is CASSLAGQGVNTEAFF. The DNA of the CDR3 is TGTGCCAGCAGCTTGGCCGGACAGGGCGTGAACACTGAAGCTTTCTTT. J is TRBJ1-1 and V is TRBV5-5; 8 positions agree with TRBD1. Germline V gives CDR1 SGHKS, CDR2 YYEKEE (reference sequence). This CDR3 contains 16 residues. After removal of 0 bases from V and 0 bases from J, the junction contained 4 bases not matched to a gene.

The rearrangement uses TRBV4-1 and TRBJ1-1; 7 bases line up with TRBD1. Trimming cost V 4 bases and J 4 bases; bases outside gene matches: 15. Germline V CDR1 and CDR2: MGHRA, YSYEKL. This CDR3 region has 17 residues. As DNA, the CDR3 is TGCGCCAGCAGCCTTCCGGGACAGACCCTTCGTGTCACTGAAGCTTTCTTT. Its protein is CASSLPGQTLRVTEAFF.